This is a list of T cell receptor beta chains from one sample in a study of blood T cell repertoires in COVID-19. Only in-frame clones appear in the TCRdb table, and some are missing; sequencing was by immunoSEQ multiplex PCR. The sample holds roughly 160,000 clones, roughly 90% seen once. Sequencing was performed on PBMCs or T cells enriched from blood (not recorded which). The receptors here all came from a woman aged 45-65 years who had recovered from COVID-19. Both conserved end residues are trimmed from each CDR3. Fields, in order: V gene, CDR3 protein.

V gene: TRBV28; CDR3 protein: ASSAWTVGEQY
V gene: TRBV7-9; CDR3 protein: ASSFGGDREY
V gene: TRBV19; CDR3 protein: ASSAGTGRERGYT
V gene: TRBV6-2/TRBV6-3; CDR3 protein: ASSPYGRNQPQH
V gene: TRBV6-4; CDR3 protein: ASSDGWSGELF
V gene: TRBV19; CDR3 protein: ASSIGQGYTEAF
V gene: TRBV28; CDR3 protein: ASSYGGRGSNTGELF
V gene: TRBV5-6; CDR3 protein: ASRRRGSNQPQH
V gene: TRBV5-4; CDR3 protein: ASSPGGSNTEAF
V gene: TRBV7-2; CDR3 protein: ASSLVLGWGYT
V gene: TRBV6-5; CDR3 protein: ASRGQGNEKLF
V gene: TRBV10-2; CDR3 protein: ASREDRYQETQY
V gene: TRBV6-2/TRBV6-3; CDR3 protein: ASSSGGGMYNEQF
V gene: TRBV2; CDR3 protein: ASRPGQGPSREKLF
V gene: TRBV6-5; CDR3 protein: ASSLAGTGGFDEQF
V gene: TRBV11-2; CDR3 protein: ASSLDLLQGPYNEQF
V gene: TRBV6-1; CDR3 protein: ASSEGVQGQQPQH
V gene: TRBV18; CDR3 protein: ASSWTGSYEQY
V gene: TRBV11-3; CDR3 protein: ASTPGDREAF
V gene: TRBV3-1/TRBV3-2; CDR3 protein: ASSQVIQAGFSYNEQF
V gene: TRBV30; CDR3 protein: AWETGMNTEAF
V gene: TRBV19; CDR3 protein: ASSIDRWTSGLSNEQF
V gene: TRBV7-2; CDR3 protein: ASSPGLGYYEQY
V gene: TRBV3-1/TRBV3-2; CDR3 protein: ASSLLGGGSGNTIY
V gene: TRBV28; CDR3 protein: ASSLGGAVIQPQH
V gene: TRBV7-2; CDR3 protein: ASSTRQGGRETQY
V gene: TRBV4-1; CDR3 protein: ASSQDPLAGGSDGYT
V gene: TRBV15; CDR3 protein: ATGTSGLSSYEQY
V gene: TRBV19; CDR3 protein: ASSIEGRANQPQH
V gene: TRBV7-9; CDR3 protein: ASSLTGGEGYT
V gene: TRBV4-1; CDR3 protein: ASSQDRGPNTGELF
V gene: TRBV5-1; CDR3 protein: ASSLGLAGDTQY
V gene: TRBV7-2; CDR3 protein: ASSLVSLNTEAF
V gene: TRBV19; CDR3 protein: ASHQTGGVGYT
V gene: TRBV19; CDR3 protein: ASSRGTSGSGEQF
V gene: TRBV5-5; CDR3 protein: ASSLPSQHEQY